Described below is a single TCR beta chain sequence and its context. No antigen is known for it. This was a survey-level run. Samples were sequenced at Survey level, maximum 500,000 reads. Produced via immunoSEQ multiplex PCR; TCRdb's table is partial and in-frame only. The repertoire holds approximately 60,000 clones, with about 90% as singletons. These data are taken from a study of pediatric ulcerative colitis. Germline CDR1 is SGHTA and CDR2 is FQGTGA. The CDR3 extends over 13 amino acids. After removal of 5 bases from V and 3 bases from J, the junction contained 2 bases not matched to a gene. Whole-study results and caveats: Two rectal clonotypes were found only in ulcerative colitis patients, all of them. Blood samples from a couple of patients yielded substantially fewer templates and were excluded from blood-rectal overlap analysis.

The TCR was taken from a boy aged 5 to 17 with severe ulcerative colitis. V and J are TRBV7-3 and TRBJ1-2; the match to TRBD1 covers 8 bases. The sequenced sample was blood. The CDR3 sequence: CASSKQGDYGYTF. For the CDR3, the DNA is TGTGCCAGCAGCAAACAGGGGGACTATGGCTACACCTTC. Supplemented by reference TRBV7-3 and TRBJ1-2, the full variable domain reads GAGVSQTPSNKVTEKGKYVELRCDPISGHTALYWYRQSLGQGPEFLIYFQGTGAADDSGLPNDRFFAVRPEGSVSTLKIQRTERGDSAVYLCASSKQGDYGYTFGSGTRLTVV.